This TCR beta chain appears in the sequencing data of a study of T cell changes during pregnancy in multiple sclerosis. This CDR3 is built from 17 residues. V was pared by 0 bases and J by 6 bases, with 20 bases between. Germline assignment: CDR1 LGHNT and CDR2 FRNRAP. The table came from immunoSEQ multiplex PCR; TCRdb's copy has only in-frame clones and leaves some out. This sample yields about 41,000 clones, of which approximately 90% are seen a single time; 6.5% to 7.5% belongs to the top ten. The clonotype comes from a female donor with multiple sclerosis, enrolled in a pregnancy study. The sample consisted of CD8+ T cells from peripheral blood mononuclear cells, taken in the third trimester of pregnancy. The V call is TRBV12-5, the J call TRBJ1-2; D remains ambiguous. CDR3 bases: TGTGCTAGTGGTTTGGTACATCAACAGTTAAGCGGGGATGGCTACACCTTC. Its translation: CASGLVHQQLSGDGYTF.